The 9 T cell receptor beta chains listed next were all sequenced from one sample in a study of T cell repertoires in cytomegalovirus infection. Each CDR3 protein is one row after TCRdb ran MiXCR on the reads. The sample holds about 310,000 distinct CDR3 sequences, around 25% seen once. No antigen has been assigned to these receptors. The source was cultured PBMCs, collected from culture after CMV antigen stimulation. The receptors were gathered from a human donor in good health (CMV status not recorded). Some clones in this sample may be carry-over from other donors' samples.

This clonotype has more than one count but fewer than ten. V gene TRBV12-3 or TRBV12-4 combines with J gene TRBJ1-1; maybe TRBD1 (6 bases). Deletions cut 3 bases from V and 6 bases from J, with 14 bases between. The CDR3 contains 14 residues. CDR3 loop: CASSFWGRVAEAFF. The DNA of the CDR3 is TGTGCCAGCAGTTTCTGGGGGCGAGTTGCTGAAGCTTTCTTT.

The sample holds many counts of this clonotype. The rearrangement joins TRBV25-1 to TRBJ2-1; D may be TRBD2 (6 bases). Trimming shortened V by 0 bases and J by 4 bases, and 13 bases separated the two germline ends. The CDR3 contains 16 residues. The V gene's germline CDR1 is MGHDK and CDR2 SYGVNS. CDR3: CASSEYGGLGYNEQFF. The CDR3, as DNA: TGTGCCAGCAGTGAATATGGGGGGTTGGGGTACAATGAGCAGTTCTTC.

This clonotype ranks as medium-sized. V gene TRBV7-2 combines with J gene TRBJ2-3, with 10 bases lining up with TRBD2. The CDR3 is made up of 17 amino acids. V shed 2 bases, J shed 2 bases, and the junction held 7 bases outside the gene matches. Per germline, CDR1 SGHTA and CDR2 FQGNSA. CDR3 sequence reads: CASSLRSGRGYTDTQYF. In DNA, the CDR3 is TGTGCCAGCAGCTTACGGAGCGGGAGGGGGTACACAGATACGCAGTATTTT.

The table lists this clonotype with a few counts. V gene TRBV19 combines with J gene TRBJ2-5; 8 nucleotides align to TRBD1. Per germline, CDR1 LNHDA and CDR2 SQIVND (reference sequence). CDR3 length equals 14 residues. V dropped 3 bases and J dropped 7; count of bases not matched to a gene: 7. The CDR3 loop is CASSMVRGRSTQYF. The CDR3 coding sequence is TGTGCCAGTAGTATGGTCAGGGGGCGGTCGACCCAGTACTTC.

The CDR3 DNA sequence: TGTGCCAGCTCACCAGTCGTGGTAGCTGTAACCTACGAGCAGTACTTC. This encodes CASSPVVVAVTYEQYF. The chain links TRBV18 to TRBJ2-7; D call uncertain. V dropped 2 bases and J dropped 2 bases, with 16 bases sitting between them. Germline V gene data show CDR1 as KGHSH and CDR2 as LQKENI. There are 16 residues in the CDR3.

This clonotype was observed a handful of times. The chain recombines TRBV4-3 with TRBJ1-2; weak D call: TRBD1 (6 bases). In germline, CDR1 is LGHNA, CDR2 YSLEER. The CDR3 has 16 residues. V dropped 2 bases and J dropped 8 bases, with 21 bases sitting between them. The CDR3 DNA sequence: TGCGCCAGCAGCCAAAGGGGGGGGGTTACTGTTCGCGGCTACACCTTC. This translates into CASSQRGGVTVRGYTF.

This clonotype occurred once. This CDR3 is CASVHGGGGSIGNQPQHF. For the CDR3, the DNA is TGTGCCAGCGTTCATGGAGGGGGCGGCTCCATCGGCAATCAGCCCCAGCATTTT. The chain recombines TRBV6-2 or TRBV6-3 with TRBJ1-5, with 7 bases matching TRBD1. The germline gives CDR1 MNHEY, CDR2 SVGEGT. The V segment lost 8 bases and the J segment 2 bases; nucleotides outside the gene matches: 18. There are 18 residues in the CDR3.

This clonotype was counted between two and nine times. The CDR3 region has the DNA TGCGCCAGCAGCCAAGCCCTCAATCAGCCCCAGCATTTT. Translating it yields CASSQALNQPQHF. The rearrangement joins TRBV4-1 to TRBJ1-5; D remains unclear. Germline assignment: CDR1 MGHRA and CDR2 YSYEKL. The CDR3 is 13 amino acids. V was clipped by 1 base and J by 3 bases, with 4 bases between them.

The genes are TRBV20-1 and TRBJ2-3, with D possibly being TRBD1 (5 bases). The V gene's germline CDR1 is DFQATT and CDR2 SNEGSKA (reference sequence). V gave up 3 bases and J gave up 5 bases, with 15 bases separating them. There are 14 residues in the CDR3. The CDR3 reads CSASSGRKIDTQYF. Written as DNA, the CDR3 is TGCAGTGCTAGCTCAGGGCGAAAGATAGATACGCAGTATTTT.